At least ten counts were recorded for the clone carrying this T cell receptor (beta chain). Antigen unknown. This record belongs to a study of beta chain features in type 1 diabetes. Study observations and caveats: Whatever favoring of shorter templates PCR might show would apply equally to patients and controls. All four CD4+ subsets of Type 1 diabetes patients contained TCRB CDR3s that were moderately but significantly shorter.

The CDR3 is 15 residues long. CDR1 MDHEN and CDR2 SYDVKM come from the germline V gene. The junction had 3 bases not matched to a gene; V was cut back by 4 bases and J by 0 bases. The authors reverse transcribed all of the isolated RNA, so sequencing captured expressed TCRB transcripts. TCRdb keeps only in-frame clones here, not all; method: immunoSEQ multiplex PCR. This table has over 120,000 clones, roughly a tenth appearing once. Input material: central memory CD4+ T cells from blood. The rearrangement uses TRBV28 and TRBJ1-5; 7 bases match TRBD1. The source of this sequence is a young man in good health. The CDR3 sequence: CASSYRGYSNQPQHF. The CDR3 region has the DNA TGTGCCAGCAGTTACAGGGGATATAGCAATCAGCCCCAGCATTTT.